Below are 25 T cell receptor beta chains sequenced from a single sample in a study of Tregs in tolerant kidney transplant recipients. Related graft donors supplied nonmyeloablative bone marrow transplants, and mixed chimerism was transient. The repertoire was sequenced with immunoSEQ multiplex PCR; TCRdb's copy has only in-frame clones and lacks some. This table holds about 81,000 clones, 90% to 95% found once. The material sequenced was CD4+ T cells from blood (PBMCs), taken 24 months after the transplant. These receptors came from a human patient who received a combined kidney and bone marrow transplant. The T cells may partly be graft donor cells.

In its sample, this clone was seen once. The DNA of the CDR3 is TGTGCCAGCAGCTTAAATAGGGGTGACTATGGCTACACCTTC. It translates to CASSLNRGDYGYTF. The chain recombines TRBV7-3 with TRBJ1-2, with D possibly matching TRBD1 (5 bases). The germline V gene has CDR1 SGHTA and CDR2 FQGTGA. The V end was cut by 1 base, the J end by 3 bases, with 9 bases between. CDR3 length equals 14 residues.

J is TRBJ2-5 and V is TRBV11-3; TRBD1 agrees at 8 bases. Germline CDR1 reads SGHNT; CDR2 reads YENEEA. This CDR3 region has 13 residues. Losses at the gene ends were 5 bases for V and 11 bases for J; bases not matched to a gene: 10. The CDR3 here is CASSRTGGWEQYF. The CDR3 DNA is TGTGCCAGCAGCCGAACAGGGGGTTGGGAGCAGTACTTC.

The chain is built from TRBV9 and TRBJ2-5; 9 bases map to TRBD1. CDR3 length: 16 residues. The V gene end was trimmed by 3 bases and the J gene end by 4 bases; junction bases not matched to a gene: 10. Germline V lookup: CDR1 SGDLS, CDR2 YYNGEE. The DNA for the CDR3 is TGTGCCAGCAGCGCCGAGGACAGGGGAGTGGGAGAGACCCAGTACTTC. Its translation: CASSAEDRGVGETQYF.

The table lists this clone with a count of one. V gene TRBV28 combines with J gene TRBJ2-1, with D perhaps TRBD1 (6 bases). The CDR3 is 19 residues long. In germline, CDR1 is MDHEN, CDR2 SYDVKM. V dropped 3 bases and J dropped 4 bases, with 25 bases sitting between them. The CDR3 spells CASSLGRGQRGALYNEQFF. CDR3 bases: TGTGCCAGCAGTTTGGGCAGGGGTCAACGAGGGGCGCTTTACAATGAGCAGTTCTTC.

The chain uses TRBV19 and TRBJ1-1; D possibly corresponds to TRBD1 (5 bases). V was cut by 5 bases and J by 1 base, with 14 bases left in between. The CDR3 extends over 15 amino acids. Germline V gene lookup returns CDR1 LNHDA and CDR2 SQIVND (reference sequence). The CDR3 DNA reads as TGTGCCAGTAGTGCCCACCGGGGGGGGAACACTGAAGCTTTCTTT. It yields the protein CASSAHRGGNTEAFF. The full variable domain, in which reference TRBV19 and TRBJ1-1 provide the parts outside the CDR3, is DGGITQSPKYLFRKEGQNVTLSCEQNLNHDAMYWYRQDPGQGLRLIYYSQIVNDFQKGDIAEGYSVSREKKESFPLTVTSAQKNPTAFYLCASSAHRGGNTEAFFGQGTRLTVV.

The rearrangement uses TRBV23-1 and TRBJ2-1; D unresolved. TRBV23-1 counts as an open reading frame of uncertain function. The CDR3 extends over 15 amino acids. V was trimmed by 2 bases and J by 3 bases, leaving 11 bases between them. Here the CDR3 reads CASSQQRLLYNEQFF. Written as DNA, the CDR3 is TGCGCCAGCAGTCAACAGCGCCTTCTCTACAATGAGCAGTTCTTC.

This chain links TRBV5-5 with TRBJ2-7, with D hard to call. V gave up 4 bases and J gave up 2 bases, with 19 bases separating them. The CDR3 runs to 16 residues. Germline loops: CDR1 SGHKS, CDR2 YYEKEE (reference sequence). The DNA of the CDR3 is TGTGCCAGCAGCCCATTCGGGTTTTCCGACCCCTACGAGCAGTACTTC. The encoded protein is CASSPFGFSDPYEQYF.

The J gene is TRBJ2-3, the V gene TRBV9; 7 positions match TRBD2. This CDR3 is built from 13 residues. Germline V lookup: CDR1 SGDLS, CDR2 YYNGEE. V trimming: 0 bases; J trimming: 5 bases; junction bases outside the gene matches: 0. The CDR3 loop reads CASSVGEGDTQYF. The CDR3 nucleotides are TGTGCCAGCAGCGTAGGGGAGGGAGATACGCAGTATTTT.

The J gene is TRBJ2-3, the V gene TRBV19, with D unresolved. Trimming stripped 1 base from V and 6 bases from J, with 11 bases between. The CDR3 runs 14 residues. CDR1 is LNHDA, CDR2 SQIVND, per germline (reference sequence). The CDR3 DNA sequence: TGTGCCAGTAGTATAGCCAGAGGCCCCGATACGCAGTATTTT. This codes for CASSIARGPDTQYF. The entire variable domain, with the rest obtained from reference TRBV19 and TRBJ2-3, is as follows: DGGITQSPKYLFRKEGQNVTLSCEQNLNHDAMYWYRQDPGQGLRLIYYSQIVNDFQKGDIAEGYSVSREKKESFPLTVTSAQKNPTAFYLCASSIARGPDTQYFGPGTRLTVL.

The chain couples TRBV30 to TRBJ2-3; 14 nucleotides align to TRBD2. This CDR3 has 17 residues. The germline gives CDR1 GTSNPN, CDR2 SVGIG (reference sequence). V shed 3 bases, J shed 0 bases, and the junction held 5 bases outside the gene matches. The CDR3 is CAWSGLAGGPSTDTQYF. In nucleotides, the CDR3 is TGTGCCTGGAGCGGACTAGCGGGGGGCCCTAGCACAGATACGCAGTATTTT.

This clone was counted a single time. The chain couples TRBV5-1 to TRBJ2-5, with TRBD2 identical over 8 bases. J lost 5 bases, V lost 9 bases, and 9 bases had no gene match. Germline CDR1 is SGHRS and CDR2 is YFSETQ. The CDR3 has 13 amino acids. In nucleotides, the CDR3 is TGCGCCACCCCGGGGAGCGGGGGTGAGACCCAGTACTTC. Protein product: CATPGSGGETQYF. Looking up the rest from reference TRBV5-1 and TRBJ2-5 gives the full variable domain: KAGVTQTPRYLIKTRGQQVTLSCSPISGHRSVSWYQQTPGQGLQFLFEYFSETQRNKGNFPGRFSGRQFSNSRSEMNVSTLELGDSALYLCATPGSGGETQYFGPGTRLLVL.

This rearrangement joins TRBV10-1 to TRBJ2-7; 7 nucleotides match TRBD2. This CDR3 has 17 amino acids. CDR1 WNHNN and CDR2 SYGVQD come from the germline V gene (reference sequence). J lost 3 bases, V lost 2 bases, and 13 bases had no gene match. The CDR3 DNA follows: TGCGCCAGCAGTGAGCCCCGGGGAGCGGGGCAATTCTACGAGCAGTACTTC. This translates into CASSEPRGAGQFYEQYF.

CDR3 sequence: CASSMGQGVNQPQHF. Written as DNA, the CDR3 is TGTGCCAGTAGTATGGGACAGGGGGTGAATCAGCCCCAGCATTTT. The chain couples TRBV19 to TRBJ1-5; 11 bases align to TRBD1. The germline gives CDR1 LNHDA, CDR2 SQIVND (reference sequence). The length of the CDR3 is 15 residues. The junction had 2 bases not matched to a gene; V was cut back by 3 bases and J by 4 bases.

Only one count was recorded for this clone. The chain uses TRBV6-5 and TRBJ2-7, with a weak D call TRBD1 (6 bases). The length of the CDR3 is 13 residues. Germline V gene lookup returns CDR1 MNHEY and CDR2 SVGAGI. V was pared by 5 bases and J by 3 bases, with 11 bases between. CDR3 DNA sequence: TGTGCCAGCAGTCAGGGGTCCCTCTACGAGCAGTACTTC. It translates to CASSQGSLYEQYF.

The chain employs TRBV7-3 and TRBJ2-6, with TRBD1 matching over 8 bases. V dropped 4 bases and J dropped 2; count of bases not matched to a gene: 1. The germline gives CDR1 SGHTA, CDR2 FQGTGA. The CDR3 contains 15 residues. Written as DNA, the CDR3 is TGTGCCAGCAGCTCGGACAGGGCTGGGGCCAACGTCCTGACTTTC. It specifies CASSSDRAGANVLTF. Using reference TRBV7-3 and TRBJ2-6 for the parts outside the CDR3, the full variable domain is GAGVSQTPSNKVTEKGKYVELRCDPISGHTALYWYRQSLGQGPEFLIYFQGTGAADDSGLPNDRFFAVRPEGSVSTLKIQRTERGDSAVYLCASSSDRAGANVLTFGAGSRLTVL.

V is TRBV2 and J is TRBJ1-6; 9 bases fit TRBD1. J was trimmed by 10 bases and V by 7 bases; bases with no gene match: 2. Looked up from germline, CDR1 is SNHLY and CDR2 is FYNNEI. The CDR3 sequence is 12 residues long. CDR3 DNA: TGTGCCAGCAAACAGGGGGCGTCACCCCTCCACTTT. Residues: CASKQGASPLHF. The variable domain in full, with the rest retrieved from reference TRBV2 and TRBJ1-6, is EPEVTQTPSHQVTQMGQEVILRCVPISNHLYFYWYRQILGQKVEFLVSFYNNEISEKSEIFDDQFSVERPDGSNFTLKIRSTKLEDSAMYFCASKQGASPLHFGNGTRLTVT.

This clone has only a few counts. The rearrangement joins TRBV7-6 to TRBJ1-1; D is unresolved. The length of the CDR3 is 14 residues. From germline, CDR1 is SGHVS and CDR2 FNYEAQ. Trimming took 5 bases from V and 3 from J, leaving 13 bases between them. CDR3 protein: CASSPRQAYTEAFF. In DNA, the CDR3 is TGTGCCAGCAGCCCCCGCCAGGCTTACACTGAAGCTTTCTTT.

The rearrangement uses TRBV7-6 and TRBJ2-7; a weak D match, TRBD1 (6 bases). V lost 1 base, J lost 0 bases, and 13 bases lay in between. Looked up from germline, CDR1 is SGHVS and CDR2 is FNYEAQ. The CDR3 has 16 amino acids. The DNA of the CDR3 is TGTGCCAGCAGCTTAGGAACAGGGTGGAGCTCCTACGAGCAGTACTTC. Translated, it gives CASSLGTGWSSYEQYF.

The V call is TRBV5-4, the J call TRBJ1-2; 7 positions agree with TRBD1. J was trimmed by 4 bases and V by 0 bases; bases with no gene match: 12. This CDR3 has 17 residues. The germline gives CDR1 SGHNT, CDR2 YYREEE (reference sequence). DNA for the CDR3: TGTGCCAGCAGCTTGGCAGCCTCAGGGGGGTCAAGCTATGGCTACACCTTC. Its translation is CASSLAASGGSSYGYTF.

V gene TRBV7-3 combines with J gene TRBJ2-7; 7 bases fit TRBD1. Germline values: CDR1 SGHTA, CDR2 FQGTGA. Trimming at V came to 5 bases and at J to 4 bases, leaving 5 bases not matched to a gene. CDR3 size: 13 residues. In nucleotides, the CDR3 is TGTGCCAGCAGCCGGGACAGATTGTACGAGCAGTACTTC. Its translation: CASSRDRLYEQYF.

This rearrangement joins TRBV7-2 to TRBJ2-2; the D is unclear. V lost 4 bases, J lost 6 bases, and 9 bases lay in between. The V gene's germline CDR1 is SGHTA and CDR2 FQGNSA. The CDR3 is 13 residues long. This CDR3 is CASSSVLAGELFF. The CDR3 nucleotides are TGTGCCAGCAGCTCAGTCTTGGCCGGGGAGCTGTTTTTT.

This CDR3 is CASSLWTSGGLEQYF. The CDR3 DNA reads TGTGCCAGCAGCTTATGGACTAGCGGGGGTCTGGAGCAGTACTTC. The rearrangement joins TRBV7-9 to TRBJ2-7; TRBD2 aligns across 13 bases. The CDR3 sequence is 15 residues long. After removal of 2 bases from V and 7 bases from J, the junction contained 5 bases not matched to a gene. Germline assignment: CDR1 SEHNR and CDR2 FQNEAQ (reference sequence).

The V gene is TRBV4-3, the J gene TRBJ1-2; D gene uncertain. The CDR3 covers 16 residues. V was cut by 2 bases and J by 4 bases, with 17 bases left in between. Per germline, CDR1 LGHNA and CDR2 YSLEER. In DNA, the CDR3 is TGCGCCAGCAGCCAAACCCTCGGCAGGATCCTCTATGGCTACACCTTC. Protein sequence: CASSQTLGRILYGYTF.

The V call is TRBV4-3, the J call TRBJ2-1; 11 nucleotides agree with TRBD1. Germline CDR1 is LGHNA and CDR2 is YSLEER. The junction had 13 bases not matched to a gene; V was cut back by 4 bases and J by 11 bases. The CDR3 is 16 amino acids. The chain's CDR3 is CASSRIPGQGVEQQFF. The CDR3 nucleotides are TGCGCCAGCAGCCGCATACCGGGACAGGGGGTGGAACAGCAGTTCTTC.

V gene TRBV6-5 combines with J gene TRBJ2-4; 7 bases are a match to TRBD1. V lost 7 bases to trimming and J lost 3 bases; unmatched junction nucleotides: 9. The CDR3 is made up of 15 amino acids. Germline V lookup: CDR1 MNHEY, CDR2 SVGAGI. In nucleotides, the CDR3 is TGTGCCAGCACCCAAAAGAGGGGGCTCAAAAACATTCAGTACTTC. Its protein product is CASTQKRGLKNIQYF.